The source of this T cell receptor (beta chain) is a study of cytomegalovirus exposure and HLA in healthy donors. About the research overall: As an earlier analysis found, around 190 million T cells yielded 95 million to 130 million unique TCR beta sequences.

Amplification used 60 Vbeta primers and 13 Jbeta primers. Profiling relied on immunoSEQ multiplex PCR, and the TCRdb table lists in-frame clones only, not all of them. The sample has 35,000 to 55,000 clones, around 73% seen once. The TCR was taken from a woman aged 25-40 years in good health and CMV-seronegative. The sample comprised PBMCs.

CDR3 region: CASSNPGVGIQYF. The CDR3 DNA reads TGTGCCAGCAGCAACCCAGGGGTCGGCATTCAGTACTTC. The chain is built from TRBV11-2 and TRBJ2-4; tentatively, D is TRBD1 (6 bases). Per germline, CDR1 SGHAT and CDR2 FQNNGV. This CDR3 spans 13 amino acids. Deletions cut 5 bases from V and 9 bases from J, with 14 bases between.